These 16 T cell receptor beta chains were all obtained from the same sample, sequenced in a study of blood T cell repertoires in COVID-19. The method was immunoSEQ multiplex PCR; TCRdb's version includes in-frame clones alone and lacks a portion of them. Here the sample spans 80,000 or so clones, roughly 73% being singletons. Material: peripheral blood. The receptors were gathered from a human donor in a cohort sampled during active COVID-19.

This rearrangement joins TRBV7-2 to TRBJ1-3; TRBD1 agrees at 10 bases. The germline gives CDR1 SGHTA, CDR2 FQGNSA. With 6 bases clipped from V and 3 bases from J, the junction kept 8 bases outside the gene matches. The CDR3 is made up of 16 amino acids. The CDR3 nucleotides are TGTGCCAGCAGTCCAGACAGGGGGCGGTTTGGAAACACCATATATTTT. This translates into CASSPDRGRFGNTIYF.

CDR3 sequence reads: CASSIHRGREDTQYF. The CDR3 bases are TGTGCCAGTAGTATTCACAGGGGGCGCGAAGATACGCAGTATTTT. This chain uses TRBV19 with TRBJ2-3; 9 bases map to TRBD1. CDR1 and CDR2 (germline): LNHDA, SQIVND (reference sequence). The CDR3 length is 15 residues. Trimming took 3 bases from V and 5 from J; bases not matched to a gene: 6.

This chain joins TRBV5-1 and TRBJ1-4, with a tentative D call TRBD1 (6 bases). This CDR3 has 14 amino acids. From germline, CDR1 is SGHRS and CDR2 YFSETQ. V was clipped by 4 bases and J by 3 bases, with 10 bases between them. The CDR3 here is CASSQGGANEKLFF. CDR3 nucleotides: TGCGCCAGCAGCCAAGGGGGTGCTAATGAAAAACTGTTTTTT. Filled out from reference TRBV5-1 and TRBJ1-4, the complete variable domain reads KAGVTQTPRYLIKTRGQQVTLSCSPISGHRSVSWYQQTPGQGLQFLFEYFSETQRNKGNFPGRFSGRQFSNSRSEMNVSTLELGDSALYLCASSQGGANEKLFFGSGTQLSVL.

CDR3 nucleotides: TGTGCCAGCAGCAAAGGTACTTCAGGGCATCCGATCTACGAGCAGTACTTC. It yields the protein CASSKGTSGHPIYEQYF. The chain uses TRBV21-1 and TRBJ2-7; TRBD1 is the table's D call, not checked against the DNA. TRBV21-1 is deemed a pseudogene. The CDR3 is 17 amino acids.

The J gene is TRBJ2-1, the V gene TRBV5-4; 11 bases line up with TRBD2. V shed 2 bases, J shed 8 bases, and the junction held 6 bases outside the gene matches. CDR1 is SGHNT and CDR2 is YYREEE in the germline V gene (reference sequence). The CDR3 length is 15 residues. The CDR3 DNA sequence: TGTGCCAGCAGCTTTAAACTAGCGGGGGAAGATGAGCAGTTCTTC. Its translation is CASSFKLAGEDEQFF.

The genes are TRBV10-3 and TRBJ1-5; 7 bases are shared with TRBD1. The CDR3 contains 18 residues. With V trimmed by 6 bases and J by 7 bases, 21 bases remained unmatched. The germline V gene has CDR1 ENHRY and CDR2 SYGVKD. The CDR3 loop is CAISLIPTGKHLRQPQHF. The CDR3 bases are TGTGCCATCAGCCTTATTCCGACAGGGAAGCATTTGAGACAGCCCCAGCATTTT.

The gene calls are TRBV6-2 or TRBV6-3 and TRBJ2-7; 10 nucleotides match TRBD1. Losses at the gene ends were 5 bases for V and 5 bases for J; bases not matched to a gene: 18. The CDR3 sequence is 18 residues long. Germline loops: CDR1 MNHEY, CDR2 SVGEGT. CDR3 amino acids: CASSAGQGKGLAQHEQYF. The CDR3 DNA reads as TGTGCCAGCAGTGCGGGACAGGGGAAAGGACTAGCCCAGCACGAGCAGTACTTC.

The gene calls are TRBV6-2 or TRBV6-3 and TRBJ2-4; a weak D match, TRBD2 (7 bases). This CDR3 comprises 14 residues. CDR1 MNHEY and CDR2 SVGEGT come from the germline V gene. V was cut by 4 bases and J by 8 bases, with 15 bases left in between. The CDR3 loop is CASSSEGGPYIQYF. CDR3 nucleotides: TGTGCCAGCAGTTCCGAGGGGGGGCCATACATTCAGTACTTC.

Here the CDR3 DNA reads TGTGCCAGCAGTGAAGGGTTTTGGTCGGACTCGTCCTACGAGCAGTACTTC. Protein product: CASSEGFWSDSSYEQYF. The V and J genes are TRBV6-1 and TRBJ2-7; the D gene is possibly TRBD2 (5 bases). Between the trimmed V and J ends, which lost 1 base and 1 base, there was a span of 17 bases. The CDR3 contains 17 residues. Germline CDR1 and CDR2: MNHNS and SASEGT.

The chain recombines TRBV6-5 with TRBJ2-6; no firm D call. V was shortened by 0 bases and J by 1 base, with 7 bases between the two germline ends. The CDR3 is 16 residues long. CDR1 and CDR2 (germline): MNHEY, SVGAGI. The CDR3 protein is CASSYSSGSGANVLTF. CDR3 sequence (DNA): TGTGCCAGCAGTTACTCCTCAGGTTCTGGGGCCAACGTCCTGACTTTC.

Written as DNA, the CDR3 is TGTGCCAGCAGGAGGACAGAACGCACAGATACGCAGTATTTT. This gives the protein CASRRTERTDTQYF. This chain joins TRBV2 and TRBJ2-3; tentatively, D is TRBD1 (6 bases). This CDR3 contains 14 residues. CDR1 and CDR2 from the germline V gene are SNHLY and FYNNEI. Trimming shortened V by 6 bases and J by 1 base, and 11 bases separated the two germline ends.

This clone turned up a few times. The J gene is TRBJ2-7, the V gene TRBV7-8; the match to TRBD1 covers 12 bases. Trimming at V came to 0 bases and at J to 5 bases, leaving 8 bases not matched to a gene. The CDR3 length is 17 residues. CDR1 is SGHVS, CDR2 FQNEAQ, per germline. CDR3: CASSLAPWDRGRNEQYF. CDR3 in DNA: TGTGCCAGCAGCTTAGCGCCATGGGACAGGGGGCGAAACGAGCAGTACTTC.

J is TRBJ2-7 and V is TRBV6-5, with 7 bases matching TRBD1. V was pared by 6 bases and J by 2 bases, with 7 bases of the junction left unmatched. Germline CDR1 is MNHEY and CDR2 is SVGAGI. The CDR3 covers 14 residues. As DNA, the CDR3 is TGTGCCAGCAGGATCACAGGGGTTCCCTACGAGCAGTACTTC. It is translated as CASRITGVPYEQYF.

The genes are TRBV7-2 and TRBJ1-6; D call uncertain. The CDR3 consists of 14 residues. With 2 bases removed from V and 11 bases from J, the gap between germline ends came to 13 bases. Germline CDR1 reads SGHTA; CDR2 reads FQGNSA. The chain's CDR3 is CASSLLVGQAPLHF. The CDR3 DNA reads as TGTGCCAGCAGCTTACTGGTGGGTCAGGCACCCCTCCACTTT.

The chain has TRBV5-1 and TRBJ1-2; no definite D call. Trimming stripped 4 bases from V and 0 bases from J, with 10 bases between. This CDR3 region has 14 residues. Germline V gene data show CDR1 as SGHRS and CDR2 as YFSETQ. The DNA of the CDR3 is TGCGCCAGCAGCGCGAGTAATGCTAACTATGGCTACACCTTC. This encodes CASSASNANYGYTF.

CDR3 amino acids: CASSQPDRTDTQYF. DNA of the CDR3: TGCGCCAGCAGCCAGCCGGACAGGACAGATACGCAGTATTTT. V is TRBV4-1 and J is TRBJ2-3; 7 bases match TRBD1. This CDR3 spans 14 amino acids. Germline values: CDR1 MGHRA, CDR2 YSYEKL. V lost 3 bases to trimming and J lost 3 bases; unmatched junction nucleotides: 3.